Listed below are T cell receptor beta chains from one sample, sequenced in a study of CD8 T cells in ankylosing spondylitis. One entry per CDR3 protein, called by TCRdb with MiXCR from the 5' RACE reads. The repertoire includes more than 200,000 distinct CDR3 sequences, roughly a quarter of them detected once, and about 0.6% sits in the top ten. Sequenced sample: blood, either unsorted or a sorted T cell fraction (not recorded which). Source of these receptors: a male donor with ankylosing spondylitis or in good health (not recorded which). Both conserved end residues are part of each CDR3. D genes are given only for firm matches. Only some rows state a clone size, as once, few, many or a class for expanded clones.

V	size	D	J	CDR3	DNA
TRBV29-1	many	TRBD1	TRBJ2-7	CSVVRSGGYEQYF	TGCAGCGTTGTGCGTTCAGGGGGCTACGAGCAGTACTTC
TRBV2	-	TRBD1	TRBJ1-3	CASSPQGAVGNTIYF	TGTGCCAGCAGTCCCCAGGGGGCTGTCGGAAACACCATATATTTT
TRBV20-1	many	-	TRBJ2-7	CSARQDTYEQYF	TGCAGTGCTCGACAGGATACCTACGAGCAGTACTTC
TRBV3-1	few	-	TRBJ2-1	CASSPRVRGGDNEQFF	TGTGCCAGCAGCCCGAGGGTGCGGGGCGGGGACAATGAGCAGTTCTTC
TRBV19	once	-	TRBJ2-3	CASSSVQPPDTQYF	TGTGCCAGTAGCAGCGTACAGCCCCCAGATACGCAGTATTTT
TRBV7-2	many	TRBD1	TRBJ2-2	CASSLAGQGYGELFF	TGTGCCAGCAGCTTAGCCGGACAGGGTTACGGGGAGCTGTTTTTT
TRBV20-1	many	TRBD1	TRBJ2-7	CSARDGQGDYEQYF	TGCAGTGCTAGAGATGGACAGGGAGACTACGAGCAGTACTTC
TRBV6-1	few	-	TRBJ2-7	CASGGQSGYEQYF	TGTGCCAGCGGTGGGCAGTCGGGCTACGAGCAGTACTTC
TRBV20-1	many	-	TRBJ2-1	CSAGWEDRQFF	TGCAGTGCGGGTTGGGAGGATCGGCAGTTCTTC
TRBV20-1	-	TRBD2	TRBJ2-7	CSARGTSGGFYEQYF	TGCAGTGCTAGGGGGACTAGCGGGGGGTTCTACGAGCAGTACTTC
TRBV6-1	many	-	TRBJ1-2	CASYSKSWDGYTF	TGTGCCAGTTATTCCAAGTCTTGGGATGGCTACACCTTC
TRBV5-1	many	-	TRBJ2-3	CASTRGSTDTQYF	TGCGCCAGCACCAGAGGCAGCACAGATACGCAGTATTTT
TRBV12-3/TRBV12-4	-	-	TRBJ2-1	CASTGTSYNEQFF	TGTGCCAGCACAGGGACAAGTTACAATGAGCAGTTCTTC
TRBV29-1	-	-	TRBJ2-1	CSVDYSVYNEQFF	TGCAGCGTCGACTATTCCGTGTACAATGAGCAGTTCTTC
TRBV29-1	few	TRBD2	TRBJ2-1	CSVFEAGGREQFF	TGCAGCGTTTTTGAAGCGGGGGGGCGTGAGCAGTTCTTC
TRBV2	-	-	TRBJ2-7	CASSEEGGQSYEQYF	TGTGCCAGCAGTGAAGAAGGGGGGCAGTCCTACGAGCAGTACTTC
TRBV7-9	many	TRBD1	TRBJ2-7	CASSLLRQGAREQYF	TGTGCCAGCAGCTTACTTCGGCAGGGGGCCCGCGAGCAGTACTTC
TRBV12-3/TRBV12-4	few	TRBD1	TRBJ1-1	CASSLGTDNTEAFF	TGTGCCAGCAGTTTGGGGACAGATAACACTGAAGCTTTCTTT